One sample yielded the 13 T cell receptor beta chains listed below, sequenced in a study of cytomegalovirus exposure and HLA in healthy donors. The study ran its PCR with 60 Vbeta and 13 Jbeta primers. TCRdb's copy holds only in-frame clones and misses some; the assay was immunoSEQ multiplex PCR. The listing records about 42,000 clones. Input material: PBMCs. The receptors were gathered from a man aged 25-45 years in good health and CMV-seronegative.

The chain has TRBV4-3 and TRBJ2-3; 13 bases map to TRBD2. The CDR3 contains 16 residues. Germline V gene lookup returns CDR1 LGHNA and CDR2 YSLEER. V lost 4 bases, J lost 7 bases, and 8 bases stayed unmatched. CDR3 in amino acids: CASSPAWTSGSNTQYF. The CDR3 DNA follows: TGCGCCAGCAGCCCCGCTTGGACTAGCGGGAGTAATACGCAGTATTTT.

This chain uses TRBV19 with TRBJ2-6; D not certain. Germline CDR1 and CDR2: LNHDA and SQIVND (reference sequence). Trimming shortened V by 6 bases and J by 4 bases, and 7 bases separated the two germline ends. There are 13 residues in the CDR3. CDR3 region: CASRETGANVLTF. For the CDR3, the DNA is TGTGCCAGTAGGGAGACCGGGGCCAACGTCCTGACTTTC. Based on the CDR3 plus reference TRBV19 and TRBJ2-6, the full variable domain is DGGITQSPKYLFRKEGQNVTLSCEQNLNHDAMYWYRQDPGQGLRLIYYSQIVNDFQKGDIAEGYSVSREKKESFPLTVTSAQKNPTAFYLCASRETGANVLTFGAGSRLTVL.

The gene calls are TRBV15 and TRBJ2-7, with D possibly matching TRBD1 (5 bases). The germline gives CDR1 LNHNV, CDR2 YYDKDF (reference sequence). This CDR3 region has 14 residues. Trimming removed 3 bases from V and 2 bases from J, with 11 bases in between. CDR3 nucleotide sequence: TGTGCCACCAGCAGTACCGACAGCACCTACGAGCAGTACTTC. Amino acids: CATSSTDSTYEQYF.

DNA of the CDR3: TGTGCCAGCAGTTACCCGGGCGGGGTTGGGGGTGAAGCTTTCTTT. Translating it yields CASSYPGGVGGEAFF. V usage is TRBV6-6 and J usage is TRBJ1-1; a possible D gene is TRBD1 (5 bases). The CDR3 length is 15 residues. Trimming stripped 2 bases from V and 7 bases from J, with 17 bases between. In germline, CDR1 is MNHNY, CDR2 SVGAGI (reference sequence).

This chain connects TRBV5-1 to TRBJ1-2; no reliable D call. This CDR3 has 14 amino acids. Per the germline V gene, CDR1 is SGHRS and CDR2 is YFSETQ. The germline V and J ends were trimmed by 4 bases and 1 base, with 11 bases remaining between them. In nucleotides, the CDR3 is TGCGCCAGCAGCCCCAGAACCCTTAACTATGGCTACACCTTC. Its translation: CASSPRTLNYGYTF.

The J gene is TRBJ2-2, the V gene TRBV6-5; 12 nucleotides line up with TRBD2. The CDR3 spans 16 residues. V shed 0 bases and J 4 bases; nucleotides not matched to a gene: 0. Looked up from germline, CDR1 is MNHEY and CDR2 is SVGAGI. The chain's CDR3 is CASSYSTSGSTGELFF. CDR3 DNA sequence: TGTGCCAGCAGTTACTCGACTAGCGGGAGCACCGGGGAGCTGTTTTTT.

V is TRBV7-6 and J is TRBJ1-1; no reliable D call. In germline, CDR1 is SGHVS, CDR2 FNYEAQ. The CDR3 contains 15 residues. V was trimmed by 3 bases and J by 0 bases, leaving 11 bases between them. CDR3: CASSFSPGMNTEAFF. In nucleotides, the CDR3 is TGTGCCAGCAGCTTTAGTCCAGGCATGAACACTGAAGCTTTCTTT.

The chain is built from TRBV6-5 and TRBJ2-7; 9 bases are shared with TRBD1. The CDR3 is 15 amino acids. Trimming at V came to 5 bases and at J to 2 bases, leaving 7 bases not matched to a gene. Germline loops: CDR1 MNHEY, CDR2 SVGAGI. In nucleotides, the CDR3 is TGTGCCAGCAGTCCGACCGGGACAGGGCCCTACGAGCAGTACTTC. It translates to CASSPTGTGPYEQYF.

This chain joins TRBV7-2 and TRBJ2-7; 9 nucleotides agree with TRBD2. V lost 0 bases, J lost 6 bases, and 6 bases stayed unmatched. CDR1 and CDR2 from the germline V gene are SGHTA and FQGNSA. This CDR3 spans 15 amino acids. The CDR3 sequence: CASSLAVAGEGEQYF. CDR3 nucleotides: TGTGCCAGCAGCTTAGCCGTAGCGGGAGAAGGCGAGCAGTACTTC.

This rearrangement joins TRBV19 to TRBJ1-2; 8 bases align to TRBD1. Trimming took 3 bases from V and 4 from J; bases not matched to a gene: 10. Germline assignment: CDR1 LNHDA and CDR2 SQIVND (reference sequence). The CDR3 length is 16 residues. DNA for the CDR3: TGTGCCAGTAGTATCGTGAAGGACAGGGATTTCTATGGCTACACCTTC. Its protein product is CASSIVKDRDFYGYTF.

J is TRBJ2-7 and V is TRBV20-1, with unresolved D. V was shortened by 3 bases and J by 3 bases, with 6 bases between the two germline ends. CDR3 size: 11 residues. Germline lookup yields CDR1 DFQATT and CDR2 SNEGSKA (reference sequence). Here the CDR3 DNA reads TGCAGTGCTAGCCCCCTCTACGAGCAGTACTTC. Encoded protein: CSASPLYEQYF.

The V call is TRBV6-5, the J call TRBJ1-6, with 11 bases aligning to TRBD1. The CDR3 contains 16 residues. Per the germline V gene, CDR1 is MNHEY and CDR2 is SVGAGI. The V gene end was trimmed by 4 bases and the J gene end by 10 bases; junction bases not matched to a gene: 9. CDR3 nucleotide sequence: TGTGCCAGCAGTTCGGGACAGGGGGACCTCGGATCACCCCTCCACTTT. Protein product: CASSSGQGDLGSPLHF.

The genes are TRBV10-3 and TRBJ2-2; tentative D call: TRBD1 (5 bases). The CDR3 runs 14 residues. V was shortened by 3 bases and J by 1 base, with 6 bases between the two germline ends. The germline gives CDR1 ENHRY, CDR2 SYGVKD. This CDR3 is CAISETGNTGELFF. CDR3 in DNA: TGTGCCATCAGTGAAACAGGGAACACCGGGGAGCTGTTTTTT.